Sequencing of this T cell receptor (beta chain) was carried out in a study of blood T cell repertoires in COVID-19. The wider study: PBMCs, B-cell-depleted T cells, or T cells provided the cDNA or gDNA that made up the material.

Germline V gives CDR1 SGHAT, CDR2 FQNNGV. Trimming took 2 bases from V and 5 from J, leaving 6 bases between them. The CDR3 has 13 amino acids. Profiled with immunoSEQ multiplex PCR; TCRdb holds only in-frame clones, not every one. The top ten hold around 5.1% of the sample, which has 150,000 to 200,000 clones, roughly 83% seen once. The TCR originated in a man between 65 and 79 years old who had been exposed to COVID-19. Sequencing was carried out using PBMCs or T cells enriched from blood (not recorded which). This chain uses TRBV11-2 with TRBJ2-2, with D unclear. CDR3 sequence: CASSLIYTGELFF. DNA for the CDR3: TGTGCCAGCAGCTTAATTTATACCGGGGAGCTGTTTTTT.